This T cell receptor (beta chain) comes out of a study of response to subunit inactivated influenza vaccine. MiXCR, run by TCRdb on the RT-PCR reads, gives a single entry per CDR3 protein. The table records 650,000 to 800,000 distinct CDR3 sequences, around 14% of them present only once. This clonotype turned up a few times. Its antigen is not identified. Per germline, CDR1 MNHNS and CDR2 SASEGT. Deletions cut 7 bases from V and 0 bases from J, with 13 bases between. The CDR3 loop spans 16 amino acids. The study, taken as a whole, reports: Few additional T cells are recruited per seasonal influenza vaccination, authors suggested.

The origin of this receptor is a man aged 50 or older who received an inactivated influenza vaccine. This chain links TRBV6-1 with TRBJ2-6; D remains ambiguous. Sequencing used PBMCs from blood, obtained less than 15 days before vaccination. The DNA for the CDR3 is TGTGCCAGCACCCCCGTATTCCTCTCTGGGGCCAACGTCCTGACTTTC. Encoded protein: CASTPVFLSGANVLTF.